This TCR beta chain stems from a study of blood T cell repertoires in COVID-19. As for the study in general: The origin of the acute and convalescent COVID-19 samples was the United States, Italy and Spain.

This CDR3 spans 14 amino acids. V gave up 4 bases and J gave up 2 bases, with 12 bases separating them. Germline CDR1 LGHDT, CDR2 YNNKEL (reference sequence). Clones were sequenced by immunoSEQ multiplex PCR, and TCRdb holds only the in-frame ones, with some missing. Among more than 50,000 clones listed, around four fifths were seen once. The receptor comes from a human donor in a cohort sampled during active COVID-19. The sequenced sample consisted of peripheral blood. The V call is TRBV3-1 (or the pseudogene TRBV3-2), the J call TRBJ2-7; perhaps TRBD1 as D (5 bases). CDR3 amino acids: CASSLTAIPYEQYF. The CDR3 nucleotides are TGTGCCAGCAGCCTGACAGCAATCCCCTACGAGCAGTACTTC.